Presented here are 4 T cell receptor beta chains from one specimen sequenced in a study of OX40 agonist ivuxolimab in advanced cancers. Sequencing used immunoSEQ multiplex PCR; TCRdb keeps in-frame clones, though not all of them. The sample contains approximately 60,000 clones, around 91% of which appear only once. The sample was CD4+ or CD8+ T cells sorted from blood, taken in a trial of the OX40 agonist ivuxolimab. These receptors all come from an adult with an advanced solid tumor such as melanoma, head and neck, liver or kidney cancer.

This chain uses TRBV14 with TRBJ2-2, with TRBD2 identical over 11 bases. V shed 0 bases and J 3 bases; nucleotides not matched to a gene: 3. The germline gives CDR1 SGHDN, CDR2 FVKESK. This CDR3 comprises 17 residues. The chain's CDR3 is CASSQDVAGGYTGELFF. DNA of the CDR3: TGTGCCAGCAGCCAAGATGTAGCGGGAGGGTACACCGGGGAGCTGTTTTTT.

This chain links TRBV6-4 with TRBJ2-1; D is ambiguous. Trimming cost V 1 base and J 9 bases, with 4 bases left between them. Germline CDR1 reads MRHNA; CDR2 reads SNTAGT. The CDR3 spans 11 residues. The CDR3: CASSDLGEQFF. The CDR3 region has the DNA TGTGCCAGCAGTGACTTGGGTGAGCAGTTCTTC.

The chain links TRBV5-1 to TRBJ2-7; no firm D call. Germline V gene sequence: CDR1 SGHRS, CDR2 YFSETQ. The length of the CDR3 is 13 residues. Deletions cut 0 bases from V and 2 bases from J, with 6 bases between. DNA of the CDR3: TGCGCCAGCAGCTTGGTCGGTACCTACGAGCAGTACTTC. It is translated as CASSLVGTYEQYF.

The chain carries TRBV10-1 and TRBJ1-6; D is unclear. CDR3 length equals 15 residues. From germline, CDR1 is WNHNN and CDR2 SYGVQD (reference sequence). The ends were cut back, 0 bases at V and 5 bases at J, with 8 bases in the middle. Written as DNA, the CDR3 is TGCGCCAGCAGTGAGTCCAGGAGAGATAATTCACCCCTCCACTTT. It codes for CASSESRRDNSPLHF.